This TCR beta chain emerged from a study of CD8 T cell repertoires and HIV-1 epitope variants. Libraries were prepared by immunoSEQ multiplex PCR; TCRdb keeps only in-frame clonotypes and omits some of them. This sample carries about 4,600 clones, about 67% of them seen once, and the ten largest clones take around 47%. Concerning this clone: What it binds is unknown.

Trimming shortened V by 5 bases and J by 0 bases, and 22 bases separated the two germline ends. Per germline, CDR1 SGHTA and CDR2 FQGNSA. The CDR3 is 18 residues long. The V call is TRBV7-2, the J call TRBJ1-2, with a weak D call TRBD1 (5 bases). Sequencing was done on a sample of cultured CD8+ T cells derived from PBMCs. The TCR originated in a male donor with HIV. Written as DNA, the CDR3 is TGTGCCAGCAGCATAACTTCCGGGACGGCTTTAGCTAACTATGGCTACACCTTC. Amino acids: CASSITSGTALANYGYTF.